A selection of T cell receptor beta chains follows, all from one sample in a study of blood T cell repertoires in COVID-19. Sequencing was performed with immunoSEQ multiplex PCR; in TCRdb, only in-frame clones are kept and a portion is missing. The repertoire holds 200,000 to 250,000 clones, with approximately 78% as singletons. Sequences were obtained from peripheral blood. The receptors were gathered from a woman between 65 and 79 years old with COVID-19, enrolled during active disease. Both conserved end residues are part of each CDR3. Each record gives: CDR3 protein, CDR3 DNA, J gene, V gene, D gene, clone size. D genes are given only for firm matches. The size of a clone is reported for some rows only, either as once, few or many, or as a class for expanded clones.

CDR3 protein: CASSSWGGSYNEQFF
CDR3 DNA: TGTGCCAGCAGCTCGTGGGGAGGGTCCTACAATGAGCAGTTCTTC
J gene: TRBJ2-1
V gene: TRBV5-6
D gene: TRBD2
clone size: -

CDR3 protein: CASSLLGGAQSEAFF
CDR3 DNA: TGTGCCAGCAGCTTGTTAGGGGGGGCTCAGTCTGAAGCTTTCTTT
J gene: TRBJ1-1
V gene: TRBV5-4
D gene: -
clone size: once

CDR3 protein: CASSRKGQRGTDTQYF
CDR3 DNA: TGTGCCAGTAGTAGAAAAGGACAGAGAGGCACAGATACGCAGTATTTT
J gene: TRBJ2-3
V gene: TRBV19
D gene: -
clone size: -

CDR3 protein: CASSLVVANTGELFF
CDR3 DNA: TGTGCCAGCAGCTTGGTAGTAGCGAACACCGGGGAGCTGTTTTTT
J gene: TRBJ2-2
V gene: TRBV5-5
D gene: -
clone size: -

CDR3 protein: CATGQGSYEQYF
CDR3 DNA: TGTGCCACTGGACAGGGCTCCTACGAGCAGTACTTC
J gene: TRBJ2-7
V gene: TRBV30
D gene: TRBD1
clone size: -

CDR3 protein: CASSLGSGIWQF
CDR3 DNA: TGTGCCAGCAGCTTAGGTTCGGGGATCTGGCAGTTC
J gene: TRBJ2-7
V gene: TRBV7-9
D gene: -
clone size: -

CDR3 protein: CASSSLASSYNEQFF
CDR3 DNA: TGTGCCAGCAGCTCACTAGCGAGCTCCTACAATGAGCAGTTCTTC
J gene: TRBJ2-1
V gene: TRBV11-2
D gene: TRBD2
clone size: -

CDR3 protein: CASSLSGTSGINEQYF
CDR3 DNA: TGTGCCAGCTCACTCTCCGGGACTAGCGGGATCAACGAGCAGTACTTC
J gene: TRBJ2-7
V gene: TRBV18
D gene: TRBD2
clone size: -

CDR3 protein: CAWNARTSGNTGELFF
CDR3 DNA: TGTGCCTGGAATGCACGAACTAGCGGGAACACCGGGGAGCTGTTTTTT
J gene: TRBJ2-2
V gene: TRBV30
D gene: TRBD2
clone size: -

CDR3 protein: CASSSIGGTQYF
CDR3 DNA: TGTGCCAGCAGCTCCATAGGGGGGACCCAGTACTTC
J gene: TRBJ2-5
V gene: TRBV11-3
D gene: -
clone size: once